Listed here are 31 T cell receptor beta chains from one sample, sequenced in a study of T cell repertoires in cytomegalovirus infection. Each CDR3 protein gets one entry after TCRdb re-called the reads with MiXCR. The profile shows around 100,000 distinct CDR3 sequences, roughly 40% of them singletons. These receptors have no known antigen. Material: CD8+ T cells from cultured PBMCs, obtained from culture after CMV antigen stimulation. The receptors shown here come from a human donor in good health (CMV status not recorded). Some clones in this sample may be carry-over from other donors' samples.

This clonotype has just a few counts. The genes are TRBV19 and TRBJ2-1; D remains ambiguous. Germline CDR1 and CDR2: LNHDA and SQIVND (reference sequence). The ends were cut back, 8 bases at V and 0 bases at J, with 14 bases in the middle. CDR3 length: 15 amino acids. CDR3 residues: CASGQDPGSYNEQFF. DNA of the CDR3: TGTGCCAGTGGCCAGGACCCGGGCTCCTACAATGAGCAGTTCTTC.

The chain employs TRBV7-3 and TRBJ2-7; the D is unclear. Germline lookup yields CDR1 SGHTA and CDR2 FQGTGA. V lost 5 bases and J lost 3, with 8 bases in between. The CDR3 spans 12 residues. The CDR3 is CASSHDDYEQYF. The CDR3 nucleotides are TGTGCCAGCAGCCACGATGACTACGAGCAGTACTTC.

The rearrangement joins TRBV12-3 or TRBV12-4 to TRBJ2-1; 8 nucleotides match TRBD2. With V trimmed by 4 bases and J by 2 bases, 10 bases remained unmatched. The CDR3 is made up of 17 amino acids. CDR3 nucleotides: TGTGCCAGCAGTTCCTGGGGACTCGGGGGGGCCTACAATGAGCAGTTCTTC. Translated, it gives CASSSWGLGGAYNEQFF.

This clonotype came up a few times. The rearrangement links TRBV7-6 to TRBJ1-1, with D maybe TRBD1 (6 bases). V shed 3 bases and J shed 6 bases, with 17 bases lying between them. The CDR3 totals 15 residues. Germline V gene lookup returns CDR1 SGHVS and CDR2 FNYEAQ. CDR3 sequence (DNA): TGTGCCAGCAGCTTGTCCGGGACTGGGGGCCCTGAAGCTTTCTTT. Its translation is CASSLSGTGGPEAFF.

The chain recombines TRBV11-2 with TRBJ2-1; 11 positions match TRBD2. Germline values: CDR1 SGHAT, CDR2 FQNNGV. V dropped 0 bases and J dropped 3; count of bases not matched to a gene: 7. CDR3 length: 18 amino acids. The CDR3 here is CASSLELAGANRYNEQFF. The CDR3 coding sequence is TGTGCCAGCAGCTTAGAACTAGCGGGGGCCAACCGCTACAATGAGCAGTTCTTC.

This chain links TRBV2 with TRBJ2-7; possible D gene TRBD1, 6 bases. The CDR3 is made up of 17 amino acids. In germline, CDR1 is SNHLY, CDR2 FYNNEI. Trimming removed 6 bases at V and 4 bases at J, with 25 bases between. The CDR3 loop is CASRVQRGQYLYYEQYF. CDR3 DNA sequence: TGTGCCAGCAGGGTACAACGGGGACAATACCTATATTACGAGCAGTACTTC.

The rearrangement uses TRBV27 and TRBJ1-2; 12 bases line up with TRBD1. V shed 4 bases, J shed 8 bases, and the junction held 8 bases outside the gene matches. CDR1 MNHEY and CDR2 SMNVEV come from the germline V gene (reference sequence). The CDR3 is 15 residues long. The CDR3 region is CASSSQGQGAPGYTF. The CDR3 coding sequence is TGTGCCAGCAGTTCCCAGGGACAGGGGGCGCCGGGCTACACCTTC.

This clonotype was observed at least ten times. This chain connects TRBV5-4 to TRBJ2-3, with 16 bases that match TRBD2. With 7 bases clipped from V and 5 bases from J, the junction kept 4 bases outside the gene matches. This CDR3 contains 15 residues. The germline V gene has CDR1 SGHNT and CDR2 YYREEE (reference sequence). CDR3 amino acids: CASGTSGGARDTQYF. DNA for the CDR3: TGTGCCAGCGGGACTAGCGGGGGGGCCCGAGATACGCAGTATTTT.

This clonotype was observed many times. The rearrangement joins TRBV6-5 to TRBJ2-3; 8 nucleotides match TRBD2. The CDR3 consists of 14 residues. V shed 6 bases and J 4 bases; nucleotides not matched to a gene: 6. Germline V gives CDR1 MNHEY, CDR2 SVGAGI. As DNA, the CDR3 is TGTGCCAGCAGCCCGGGGGGGGCCTCAGATACGCAGTATTTT. Residues: CASSPGGASDTQYF.

This clonotype was observed at least ten times. The V call is TRBV6-5, the J call TRBJ1-2; D is ambiguous. The germline CDR1 and CDR2 sequences are MNHEY and SVGAGI. The CDR3 is 15 amino acids. V lost 0 bases and J lost 1, with 9 bases in between. This chain's CDR3 is CASSYSRTHNYGYTF. The DNA for the CDR3 is TGTGCCAGCAGTTACTCGAGGACCCATAACTATGGCTACACCTTC.

The chain links TRBV18 to TRBJ2-7; TRBD2 might be the D (5 bases). V was clipped by 2 bases and J by 6 bases, with 11 bases between them. Germline V gene lookup returns CDR1 KGHSH and CDR2 LQKENI. There are 13 residues in the CDR3. CDR3 loop: CASSPARRTEQYF. The DNA of the CDR3 is TGTGCCAGCTCACCAGCGAGGAGGACCGAGCAGTACTTC.

The table lists this clonotype with a few counts. The V call is TRBV25-1, the J call TRBJ1-2; no definite D call. Germline CDR1 reads MGHDK; CDR2 reads SYGVNS. Trimming removed 2 bases from V and 8 bases from J, with 9 bases in between. This CDR3 region has 12 residues. The CDR3 nucleotides read TGTGCCAGCAGTGAACCTGGGTTCGGCTACACCTTC. This encodes CASSEPGFGYTF.

V usage is TRBV7-9 and J usage is TRBJ2-1; D is unclear. V was shortened by 0 bases and J by 7 bases, with 10 bases between the two germline ends. CDR3 length: 14 amino acids. In germline, CDR1 is SEHNR, CDR2 FQNEAQ (reference sequence). The CDR3 is CASSLAEDGNEQFF. The CDR3 region has the DNA TGTGCCAGCAGCTTAGCGGAAGACGGTAATGAGCAGTTCTTC.

The sample holds a few counts of this clonotype. The chain joins TRBV27 to TRBJ2-7; D may be TRBD1 (6 bases). Germline lookup yields CDR1 MNHEY and CDR2 SMNVEV (reference sequence). Trimming cost V 9 bases and J 1 base, with 13 bases left between them. This CDR3 has 13 residues. As DNA, the CDR3 is TGTGCCAGTGGTTGGGGGCAGTCCTACGAGCAGTACTTC. This gives the protein CASGWGQSYEQYF.

At least ten counts were recorded for this clonotype. V usage is TRBV5-5 and J usage is TRBJ1-2, with a tentative D call TRBD1 (6 bases). CDR1 SGHKS and CDR2 YYEKEE come from the germline V gene (reference sequence). V dropped 4 bases and J dropped 0 bases, with 13 bases sitting between them. CDR3 length equals 15 residues. CDR3 nucleotides: TGTGCCAGCAGCGATCGGGCAGGGGCTAACTATGGCTACACCTTC. Translated, it gives CASSDRAGANYGYTF. The entire variable domain, with the rest obtained from reference TRBV5-5 and TRBJ1-2, is as follows: DAGVTQSPTHLIKTRGQQVTLRCSPISGHKSVSWYQQVLGQGPQFIFQYYEKEERGRGNFPDRFSARQFPNYSSELNVNALLLGDSALYLCASSDRAGANYGYTFGSGTRLTVV.

Regarding this clonotype: Compared with germline, one end of the junction differs, possibly owing to a read error. The chain recombines TRBV5-3 with TRBJ2-7; TRBD1 matches at 7 bases. TRBV5-3 is sorted into the ORF group, with uncertain function. The CDR3 runs to 14 residues. The CDR3 DNA reads as TGTGCCAGCAGCTCTCCGGGACAGACCTACGAGCAGTACTTC. Amino acids: CASSSPGQTYEQYF.

DNA for the CDR3: TGTGCCAGTATTTTGGGGAGAACCACTGAAGCTTTCTTT. As protein: CASILGRTTEAFF. The rearrangement joins TRBV19 to TRBJ1-1; D call uncertain. The ends were cut back, 7 bases at V and 4 bases at J, with 13 bases in the middle. The CDR3 is 13 residues long. Germline CDR1 LNHDA, CDR2 SQIVND (reference sequence).

About this clonotype: No conserved phenylalanine or tryptophan is present at the end of the CDR3, so a read error is the likely explanation. The CDR3 here is CSALPASSGGHGYTI. CDR3 in DNA: TGCAGTGCTCTCCCCGCCTCCTCAGGGGGGCATGGCTACACCATC. V is TRBV20-1 and J is TRBJ1-2; 7 bases align to TRBD1. CDR3 length: 15 amino acids. V lost 5 bases, J lost 6 bases, and 15 bases stayed unmatched. Germline-derived CDR1 and CDR2 are DFQATT and SNEGSKA (reference sequence).

The V gene is TRBV19, the J gene TRBJ1-1; TRBD1 matches 7 bases. V trimming: 6 bases; J trimming: 4 bases; junction bases outside the gene matches: 5. Germline CDR1 reads LNHDA; CDR2 reads SQIVND (reference sequence). This CDR3 region has 13 residues. CDR3 sequence (DNA): TGTGCCAGTAGCTACAGGGGTCCCACTGAAGCTTTCTTT. Translation gives CASSYRGPTEAFF.

This clonotype was detected only once. The genes are TRBV9 and TRBJ2-7, with D possibly matching TRBD1 (6 bases). The V and J ends lost 1 base and 5 bases respectively, with 10 bases between them. The CDR3 length is 13 residues. In germline, CDR1 is SGDLS, CDR2 YYNGEE. CDR3 nucleotides: TGTGCCAGCAGCGTACACTCAGGGGACGAGCAGTACTTC. Its protein product is CASSVHSGDEQYF. Based on the CDR3 plus reference TRBV9 and TRBJ2-7, the full variable domain is DSGVTQTPKHLITATGQRVTLRCSPRSGDLSVYWYQQSLDQGLQFLIQYYNGEERAKGNILERFSAQQFPDLHSELNLSSLELGDSALYFCASSVHSGDEQYFGPGTRLTVT.

This rearrangement joins TRBV4-1 to TRBJ2-2; D is undetermined. With 1 base removed from V and 7 bases from J, the gap between germline ends came to 4 bases. The CDR3 contains 12 residues. Germline V CDR1 and CDR2: MGHRA, YSYEKL. CDR3 region: CASSQGNGELFF. CDR3 DNA: TGCGCCAGCAGCCAAGGGAACGGGGAGCTGTTTTTT.

The chain has TRBV18 and TRBJ2-5; D is undetermined. CDR3 size: 14 residues. Germline V gene data show CDR1 as KGHSH and CDR2 as LQKENI. V lost 6 bases, J lost 2 bases, and 13 bases lay in between. The CDR3 loop reads CASSRSVGQETQYF. CDR3 in DNA: TGTGCCAGCTCCCGATCAGTGGGACAAGAGACCCAGTACTTC.

The chain couples TRBV12-3 or TRBV12-4 to TRBJ2-2; D is possibly TRBD2 (6 bases). Deletions cut 3 bases from V and 0 bases from J, with 8 bases between. The CDR3 totals 15 residues. The CDR3 is CASSLLAPNTGELFF. The CDR3 DNA reads TGTGCCAGCAGTTTGCTAGCGCCGAACACCGGGGAGCTGTTTTTT.

This clonotype occurred a few times. The chain uses TRBV12-3 or TRBV12-4 and TRBJ1-2, with 9 nucleotides matching TRBD1. This CDR3 contains 17 residues. V lost 6 bases to trimming and J lost 2 bases; unmatched junction nucleotides: 13. The CDR3 region has the DNA TGTGCCAGCAGCGAATGGATCTATGGACAGGGGAACTATGGCTACACCTTC. Translated, it gives CASSEWIYGQGNYGYTF.

This clonotype was recorded many times. The DNA of the CDR3 is TGTGCCAGCAGGAAACAGGTTTGGGCAGGGGCCAACGTCCTGACTTTC. Encoded protein: CASRKQVWAGANVLTF. V gene TRBV6-1 combines with J gene TRBJ2-6; a weak D match, TRBD1 (5 bases). Trimming shortened V by 6 bases and J by 4 bases, and 16 bases separated the two germline ends. Germline-derived CDR1 and CDR2 are MNHNS and SASEGT. The CDR3 totals 16 residues.

This clonotype was seen just once. V is TRBV28 and J is TRBJ2-7, with a possible D match to TRBD1 (6 bases). Trimming left V 3 bases short and J 1 base short, with 16 bases between. Per germline, CDR1 MDHEN and CDR2 SYDVKM. The length of the CDR3 is 16 residues. CDR3 sequence: CASSFGRQEISYEQYF. CDR3 coding DNA: TGTGCCAGCAGTTTTGGCCGACAGGAGATATCCTACGAGCAGTACTTC.

This clonotype was seen repeatedly, ten times or more. The chain uses TRBV7-8 and TRBJ2-5; maybe TRBD1 (6 bases). This CDR3 contains 16 residues. V shed 5 bases and J shed 0 bases, with 16 bases lying between them. The germline gives CDR1 SGHVS, CDR2 FQNEAQ. In nucleotides, the CDR3 is TGTGCCAGCAGCCGTAGGACAGATCTGTACCAAGAGACCCAGTACTTC. Its translation: CASSRRTDLYQETQYF.

This clonotype was seen only once. The CDR3 loop reads CASSLSQGAYNSPLHF. CDR3 in DNA: TGTGCCAGCAGTTTAAGTCAGGGGGCCTATAATTCACCCCTCCACTTT. This chain links TRBV27 with TRBJ1-6; 7 nucleotides agree with TRBD1. The V gene's germline CDR1 is MNHEY and CDR2 SMNVEV (reference sequence). Trimming cost V 2 bases and J 2 bases; bases outside gene matches: 3. This CDR3 has 16 residues.

V usage is TRBV12-3 or TRBV12-4 and J usage is TRBJ1-5, with 9 bases identical to TRBD1. The CDR3 length is 15 residues. The ends lost 4 bases at V and 7 bases at J; junction bases unmatched: 8. CDR3 region: CASSSPGQGSQPQHF. CDR3 sequence (DNA): TGTGCCAGCAGTTCCCCAGGACAGGGGAGCCAGCCCCAGCATTTT.

The CDR3 bases are TGCAGCGTAGAGACAGTACACACCGGGGAGCTGTTTTTT. This translates into CSVETVHTGELFF. The rearrangement joins TRBV29-1 to TRBJ2-2, with D perhaps TRBD1 (5 bases). Germline values: CDR1 SQVTM, CDR2 ANQGSEA. The germline V and J ends were trimmed by 6 bases and 3 bases, with 11 bases remaining between them. The length of the CDR3 is 13 residues.

This clonotype was observed a handful of times. This chain links TRBV11-2 with TRBJ2-1, with TRBD1 matching over 11 bases. CDR1 SGHAT and CDR2 FQNNGV come from the germline V gene. This CDR3 comprises 18 residues. V trimming: 7 bases; J trimming: 4 bases; junction bases outside the gene matches: 15. The CDR3 nucleotides are TGTGCCAGCACTCAGTTGATGGACAGGGGGCTTCGGTACAATGAGCAGTTCTTC. It is translated as CASTQLMDRGLRYNEQFF.